This T cell receptor (beta chain) was recorded in a study of T cells in lung cancer brain metastases (dated by TCRdb to the late 2010s). Notes on the research overall: Of the 20 to 25 patients, 15 to 17 had a history of tobacco use, with a median of around 40 pack-years. Of the 20 to 25 patients, eighteen received no interval therapy between resection of the primary and resection of the metastasis. A median interval of roughly 300 days was observed between acquisition of the primary and brain metastasis specimens. In this study, the TCR beta CDR3 repertoires of fully resected primary non-small cell lung cancers were compared with those of paired brain metastases. The cohort included about 20 patients who provided 40 or so specimens, with each patient contributing one primary lung lesion and one brain metastasis. Patients had a median age at first diagnosis of approximately 58 years, with roughly nine males and fewer than twelve females. The average DNA integrity number was over 3.5 in both primary and metastatic specimens, and the two sites did not differ significantly. What the authors observed across the whole study: DNA fragmentation in the FFPE samples may have kept the complete infiltrating T cell repertoire from being retrieved. The ten most abundant clones accounted for a significantly larger fraction of the repertoire in brain metastases than in primaries, which suggests clonal expansion. It was not possible to control for the effects of preoperative corticosteroids on T cell infiltration in brain metastases. Most clones were found to be lesion-specific, and limited overlap was observed between paired lesions (mean Morisita index 0.23). Brain metastases had significantly fewer unique productive clones than paired primaries (median around 1,500 versus 5,000).

V was cut back by 0 bases and J by 8 bases, leaving a gap of 22 bases between them. There are 17 amino acids in the CDR3, from cysteine to phenylalanine inclusive. Only the CDR3 DNA is retained, 51 bases long and in frame from the first base. The germline V gene supplies CDR1 MGHRA and CDR2 YSYEKL. Between roughly 2 and 5 ug genomic DNA was input per sample, and equal DNA input was given to paired samples. TCR beta libraries were constructed with the immunoSEQ hsTCRbeta Kit, which uses multiplexed V and J gene primers in two PCR steps. Pooled libraries with positive and negative controls were sequenced on an Illumina MiSeq using a 100-cycle paired-end protocol. Per the source publication's procedure: Raw data were processed by the immunoSEQ vendor into normalized, annotated TCR beta repertoire reports. Richness was defined as unique clones by nucleotide sequence, with iChao1 and Efron-Thisted estimators extrapolating total richness. To characterize and compare the paired lesions, the analysis used Pielou's evenness, Simpson's index, the proportional abundance of the top-ten clones, and the Morisita overlap index. TCRdb took over this immuneACCESS table, retaining in-frame rearrangements with V and J assigned. Such tables are incomplete; in checked studies, under half of the missing clones stem from an unresolved V gene, and the remainder is unexplained. The DNA was the basis for D and trimming; V, J and clone size are from that table. A total of around 940 clones appear in this sample, around four fifths of them only once. About 6.3% of the sample lies in the top ten.

Resection was performed in the patients for synchronous oligometastatic disease or for delayed recurrence of a solitary brain metastasis. To avoid including cancers other than NSCLC, any patient with a history of multiple malignancies was excluded. Tumor areas were macrodissected from roughly five deparaffinized around 9.1 um unstained sections, using marked H&E slides as a guide. All specimens were fixed in formalin and embedded in paraffin (FFPE). The AllPrep DNA/RNA FFPE Kit was used to extract genomic DNA. In the case of this clone: Its antigen target is currently unknown. The record has no base qualities; no much larger clone is one base away.

Sample: tumor tissue from a brain metastasis. Sample cell subset or site, as interpreted from the label and publication: paired resected brain metastasis. The sequence came from a woman aged 70-85 years with non-small cell lung cancer that had spread to the brain. The chain is assembled from TRBV4-1 and TRBJ1-2, with the identity of the D gene unclear. The base sequence is TGCGCCAGCAGCCAAGAGTTTGGTCAGCGGATCCAAAGGGGCTACACCTTC. Its protein product is CASSQEFGQRIQRGYTF.